This TCR beta chain was obtained from a study of blood T cell repertoires in COVID-19. Study overall: Some COVID-19 samples were acute and others convalescent; all came from the United States, Italy and Spain. In each case, the material was cDNA or gDNA derived from T cells, B-cell-depleted T cells, or PBMCs.

As processed by the authors: How many nucleated cells were present was estimated from reference gene primer amplification. Assay: immunoSEQ multiplex PCR; the TCRdb copy retains only in-frame clones and omits some. Clone size and V and J calls were adopted from that table, with D and trimming inferred from the DNA. The profile shows approximately 260,000 clones, 89% of them singletons. Sequencing used peripheral blood. The origin of this receptor is a man aged 45-60 years with acute or convalescent COVID-19.

The CDR3 loop reads CASSFRGNTEAFF. The CDR3 DNA reads TGCGCCAGCAGCTTCAGGGGAAACACTGAAGCTTTCTTT. The chain carries TRBV5-1 and TRBJ1-1; the D gene is possibly TRBD1 (6 bases). Trimming left V 2 bases short and J 2 bases short, with 7 bases between. From germline, CDR1 is SGHRS and CDR2 YFSETQ. The CDR3 spans 13 residues. Combining the CDR3 with reference TRBV5-1 and TRBJ1-1 gives the whole variable domain KAGVTQTPRYLIKTRGQQVTLSCSPISGHRSVSWYQQTPGQGLQFLFEYFSETQRNKGNFPGRFSGRQFSNSRSEMNVSTLELGDSALYLCASSFRGNTEAFFGQGTRLTVV.